The 13 T cell receptor beta chains given below trace back to one sample, sequenced in a study of T cell responses to AZD1222 COVID-19 vaccine. Assay used: immunoSEQ multiplex PCR; TCRdb lists only in-frame clones, some missing. Counted here are 100,000 to 150,000 clones, approximately 89% occurring once; the ten biggest clones make up 4% to 4.5%. Sample: peripheral blood, taken on day 0 of AZD1222 vaccination. The receptors were gathered from an adult in good health.

The chain combines TRBV11-2 with TRBJ2-1; unclear D gene. Between the trimmed V and J ends, which lost 3 bases and 5 bases, there was a span of 11 bases. This CDR3 is built from 14 residues. The germline V gene has CDR1 SGHAT and CDR2 FQNNGV. CDR3: CASSFTPGNNEQFF. The CDR3, as DNA: TGTGCCAGCAGCTTTACCCCCGGCAACAATGAGCAGTTCTTC.

CDR3 nucleotides: TGTGCCAGCAGTTACTCGCCGGAATACAATGAGCAGTTCTTC. Protein sequence: CASSYSPEYNEQFF. The chain has TRBV6-5 and TRBJ2-1; D is undetermined. This CDR3 spans 14 amino acids. V was shortened by 0 bases and J by 4 bases, with 7 bases between the two germline ends. Per germline, CDR1 MNHEY and CDR2 SVGAGI.

This chain joins TRBV30 and TRBJ1-5; D may be TRBD1 (6 bases). Trimming removed 2 bases from V and 5 bases from J, with 10 bases in between. Germline assignment: CDR1 GTSNPN and CDR2 SVGIG (reference sequence). This CDR3 contains 13 residues. CDR3 coding DNA: TGTGCCTGGAGTCGAGGGGGTGATCAGCCCCAGCATTTT. This sequence encodes CAWSRGGDQPQHF. Looking up the rest from reference TRBV30 and TRBJ1-5 gives the full variable domain: SQTIHQWPATLVQPVGSPLSLECTVEGTSNPNLYWYRQAAGRGLQLLFYSVGIGQISSEVPQNLSASRPQDRQFILSSKKLLLSDSGFYLCAWSRGGDQPQHFGDGTRLSIL.

This sequence joins TRBV7-2 and TRBJ2-5; the match to TRBD2 covers 9 bases. J gave up 0 bases and V 4 bases, and 3 bases lay outside the gene matches. Germline V gives CDR1 SGHTA, CDR2 FQGNSA. The CDR3 covers 15 residues. This CDR3 is CASSWLAGYQETQYF. The CDR3 DNA reads TGTGCCAGCAGCTGGCTAGCGGGGTACCAAGAGACCCAGTACTTC.

The chain couples TRBV30 to TRBJ1-1, with D unresolved. Germline values: CDR1 GTSNPN, CDR2 SVGIG (reference sequence). The germline V and J ends were trimmed by 1 base and 0 bases, with 6 bases remaining between them. The CDR3 runs to 13 residues. CDR3 sequence: CAWSEVVNTEAFF. CDR3 nucleotides: TGTGCCTGGAGTGAAGTAGTGAACACTGAAGCTTTCTTT.

This clone was observed a single time. The chain joins TRBV7-2 to TRBJ1-5; 9 nucleotides agree with TRBD1. This CDR3 spans 18 amino acids. V trimming: 6 bases; J trimming: 1 base; junction bases outside the gene matches: 13. Per germline, CDR1 SGHTA and CDR2 FQGNSA. CDR3 DNA: TGTGCCAGCAGTTGGAAAAGCGGGACAGGGAGGAGCAATCAGCCCCAGCATTTT. Translated, it gives CASSWKSGTGRSNQPQHF.

The rearrangement links TRBV19 to TRBJ2-7, with D possibly matching TRBD1 (7 bases). The CDR3 length is 15 residues. V lost 3 bases, J lost 5 bases, and 17 bases lay in between. Germline CDR1 and CDR2: LNHDA and SQIVND (reference sequence). The CDR3 here is CASSIYHRGGHEQYF. As DNA, the CDR3 is TGTGCCAGTAGTATTTATCACAGGGGAGGCCACGAGCAGTACTTC.

This sequence joins TRBV19 and TRBJ2-1; a possible D gene is TRBD2 (6 bases). V lost 6 bases and J lost 0, with 12 bases in between. The CDR3 totals 15 residues. Germline CDR1 reads LNHDA; CDR2 reads SQIVND (reference sequence). CDR3 in amino acids: CASREGSSSYNEQFF. The CDR3 DNA reads TGTGCCAGTAGGGAGGGTTCCAGCTCCTACAATGAGCAGTTCTTC.

The chain carries TRBV7-8 and TRBJ1-5; D may be TRBD1 (6 bases). This CDR3 is 15 amino acids long. Germline loops: CDR1 SGHVS, CDR2 FQNEAQ. Trimming left V 5 bases short and J 0 bases short, with 11 bases between. The CDR3 is CASSPGDYSNQPQHF. The CDR3 bases are TGTGCCAGCAGCCCAGGGGATTATAGCAATCAGCCCCAGCATTTT.

The chain is built from TRBV3-1 (or the pseudogene TRBV3-2) and TRBJ1-1; 7 nucleotides match TRBD1. V dropped 4 bases and J dropped 3; count of bases not matched to a gene: 2. CDR1 is LGHDT and CDR2 is YNNKEL in the germline V gene (reference sequence). This CDR3 spans 13 amino acids. The CDR3 spells CASSPGTDTEAFF. The CDR3 DNA reads TGTGCCAGCAGCCCGGGGACAGACACTGAAGCTTTCTTT.

V usage is TRBV6-5 and J usage is TRBJ2-7; D remains ambiguous. CDR1 MNHEY and CDR2 SVGAGI come from the germline V gene. Trimming removed 0 bases from V and 2 bases from J, with 8 bases in between. This CDR3 is 14 amino acids long. This chain's CDR3 is CASSYSVTTYEQYF. The CDR3 DNA follows: TGTGCCAGCAGTTACTCCGTTACAACCTACGAGCAGTACTTC.

The chain is built from TRBV12-3 or TRBV12-4 and TRBJ2-7; no clear D gene. Between the trimmed V and J ends, which lost 8 bases and 2 bases, there was a span of 13 bases. The CDR3 consists of 13 residues. The CDR3 coding sequence is TGTGCCAGCCCACATCCGGTTCCCTACGAGCAGTACTTC. As protein: CASPHPVPYEQYF.

The V and J genes are TRBV15 and TRBJ2-5; TRBD2 agrees at 7 bases. The CDR3 is 16 residues long. Germline lookup yields CDR1 LNHNV and CDR2 YYDKDF (reference sequence). V lost 0 bases, J lost 0 bases, and 4 bases stayed unmatched. In DNA, the CDR3 is TGTGCCACCAGCAGAGATGGGGAGGGGCACCAAGAGACCCAGTACTTC. Its protein is CATSRDGEGHQETQYF.